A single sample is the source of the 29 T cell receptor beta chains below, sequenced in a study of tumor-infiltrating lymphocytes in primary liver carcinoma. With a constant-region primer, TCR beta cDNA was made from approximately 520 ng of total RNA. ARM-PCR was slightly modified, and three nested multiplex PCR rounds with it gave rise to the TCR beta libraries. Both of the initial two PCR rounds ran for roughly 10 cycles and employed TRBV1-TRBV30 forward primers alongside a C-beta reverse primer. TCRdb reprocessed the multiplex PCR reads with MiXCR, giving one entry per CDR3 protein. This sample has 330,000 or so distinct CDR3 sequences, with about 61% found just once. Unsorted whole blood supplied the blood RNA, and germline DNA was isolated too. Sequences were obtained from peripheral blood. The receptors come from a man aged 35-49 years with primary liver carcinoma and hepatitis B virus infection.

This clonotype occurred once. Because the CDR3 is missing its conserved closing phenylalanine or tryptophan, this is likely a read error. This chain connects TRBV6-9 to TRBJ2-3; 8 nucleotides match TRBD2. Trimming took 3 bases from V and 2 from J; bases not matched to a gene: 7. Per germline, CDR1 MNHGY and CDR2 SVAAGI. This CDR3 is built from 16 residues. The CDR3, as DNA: TGTGCCAGCAGTTACCTGGGACTAGGAATCACAGATACGCAGTATATT. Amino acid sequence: CASSYLGLGITDTQYI.

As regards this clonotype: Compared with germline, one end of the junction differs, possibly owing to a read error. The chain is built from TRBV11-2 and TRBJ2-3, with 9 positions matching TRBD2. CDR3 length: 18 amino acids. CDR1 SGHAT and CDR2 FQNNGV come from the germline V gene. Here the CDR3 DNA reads TGTGCCAGGAGCTTAGCCGTGGGTAGCGGGAGCACCTCAGATACGCAGTATTTT. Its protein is CARSLAVGSGSTSDTQYF.

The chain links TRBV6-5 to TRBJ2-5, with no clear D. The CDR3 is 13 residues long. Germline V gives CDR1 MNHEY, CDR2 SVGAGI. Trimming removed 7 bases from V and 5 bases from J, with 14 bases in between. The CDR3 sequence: CASIPPEEETQYF. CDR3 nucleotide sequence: TGTGCCAGCATACCCCCCGAGGAGGAGACCCAGTACTTC.

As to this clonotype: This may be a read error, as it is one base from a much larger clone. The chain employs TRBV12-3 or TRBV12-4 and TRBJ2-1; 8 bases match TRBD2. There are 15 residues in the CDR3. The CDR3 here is CASTLVGRAENEQFF. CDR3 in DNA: TGTGCCAGCACTTTAGTCGGGAGGGCAGAGAATGAGCAGTTCTTC.

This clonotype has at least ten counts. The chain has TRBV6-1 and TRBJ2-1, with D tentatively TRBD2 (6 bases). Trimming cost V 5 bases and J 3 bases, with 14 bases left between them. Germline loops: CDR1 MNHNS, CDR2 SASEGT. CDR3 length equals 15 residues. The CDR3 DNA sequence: TGTGCCAGCAGTCGTATTAGCGGTATCTACAATGAGCAGTTCTTC. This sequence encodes CASSRISGIYNEQFF.

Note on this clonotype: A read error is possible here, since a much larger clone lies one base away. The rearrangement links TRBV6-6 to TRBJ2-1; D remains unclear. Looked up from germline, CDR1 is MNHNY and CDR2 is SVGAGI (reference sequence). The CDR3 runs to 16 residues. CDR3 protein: CASSGPTGISYNEEFF. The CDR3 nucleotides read TGTGCCAGCAGTGGGCCTACTGGAATCTCCTACAATGAGGAGTTCTTC.

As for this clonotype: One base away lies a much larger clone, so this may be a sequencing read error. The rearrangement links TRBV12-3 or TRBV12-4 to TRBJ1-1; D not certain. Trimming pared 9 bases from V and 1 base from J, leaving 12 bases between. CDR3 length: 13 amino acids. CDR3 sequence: CASFHSWNTEAFF. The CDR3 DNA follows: TGTGCCAGTTTCCATTCATGGAACACTGAAGCTTTCTTT.

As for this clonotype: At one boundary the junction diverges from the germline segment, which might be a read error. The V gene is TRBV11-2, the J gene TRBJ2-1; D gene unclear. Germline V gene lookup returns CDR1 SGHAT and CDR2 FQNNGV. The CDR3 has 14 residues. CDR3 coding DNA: TGTGCCAGCACCAACCCGGAGACCTACAATGAGCAATTCTTC. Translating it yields CASTNPETYNEQFF.

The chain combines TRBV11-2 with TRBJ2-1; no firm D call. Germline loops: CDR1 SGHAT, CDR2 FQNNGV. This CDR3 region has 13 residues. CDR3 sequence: CSCSLDLVSEQFF. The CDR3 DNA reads TGTTCCTGCAGCTTAGATTTGGTCAGCGAGCAGTTCTTC.

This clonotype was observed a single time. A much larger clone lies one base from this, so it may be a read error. The CDR3 sequence is CASSDAAVQSQHF. The CDR3 nucleotides are TGTGCCAGCAGTGACGCAGCGGTTCAGTCCCAGCATTTT. J is TRBJ1-5 and V is TRBV6-2 or TRBV6-3, with D uncertain. Germline CDR1 MNHEY, CDR2 SVGEGT. CDR3 size: 13 residues.

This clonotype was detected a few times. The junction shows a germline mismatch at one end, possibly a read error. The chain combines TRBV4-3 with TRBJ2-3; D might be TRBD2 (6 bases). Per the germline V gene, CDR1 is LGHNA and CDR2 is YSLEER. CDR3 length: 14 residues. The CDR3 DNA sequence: TGCGCCAGCAGCCAGGGGGGTGCATCAGACACGCAGTATTTT. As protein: CASSQGGASDTQYF.

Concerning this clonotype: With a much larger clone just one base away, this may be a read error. CDR3 protein: CASSVGGNTGELLF. The CDR3 bases are TGTGCCAGCAGTGTAGGAGGAAACACCGGGGAGCTGCTTTTT. V gene TRBV6-1 combines with J gene TRBJ2-2; D is perhaps TRBD2 (5 bases). The CDR3 extends over 14 amino acids. Germline CDR1 reads MNHNS; CDR2 reads SASEGT.

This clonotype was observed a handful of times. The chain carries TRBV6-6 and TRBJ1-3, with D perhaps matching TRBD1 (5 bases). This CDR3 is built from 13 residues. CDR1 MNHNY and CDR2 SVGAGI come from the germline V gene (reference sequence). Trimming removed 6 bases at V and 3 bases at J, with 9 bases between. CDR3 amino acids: CASREGYGNTIYF. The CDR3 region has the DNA TGTGCCAGCAGGGAGGGGTATGGAAACACCATATATTTT.

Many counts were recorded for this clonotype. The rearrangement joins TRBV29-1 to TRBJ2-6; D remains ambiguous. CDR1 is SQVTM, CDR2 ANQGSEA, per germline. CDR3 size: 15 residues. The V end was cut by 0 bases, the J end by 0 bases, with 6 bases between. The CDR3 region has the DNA TGCAGCGTTGAAGAGGGGTTCTCTGGGGCCAACGTCCTGACTTTC. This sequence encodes CSVEEGFSGANVLTF.

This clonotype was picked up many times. The CDR3 region is CASGVSTDTQYF. In DNA, the CDR3 is TGTGCCAGCGGTGTCTCTACAGATACGCAGTATTTT. The V gene is TRBV6-5, the J gene TRBJ2-3; D gene unclear. In germline, CDR1 is MNHEY, CDR2 SVGAGI. The CDR3 runs to 12 residues. Trimming removed 8 bases at V and 3 bases at J, with 9 bases between.

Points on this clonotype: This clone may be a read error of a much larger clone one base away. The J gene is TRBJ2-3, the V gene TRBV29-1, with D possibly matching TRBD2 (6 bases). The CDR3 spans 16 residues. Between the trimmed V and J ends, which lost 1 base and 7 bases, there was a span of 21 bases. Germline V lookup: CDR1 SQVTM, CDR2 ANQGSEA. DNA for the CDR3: TGCAGCGTTGAAGCCCCTGTGGGGGGAGCAACATATACGCAGTATTTT. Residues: CSVEAPVGGATYTQYF.

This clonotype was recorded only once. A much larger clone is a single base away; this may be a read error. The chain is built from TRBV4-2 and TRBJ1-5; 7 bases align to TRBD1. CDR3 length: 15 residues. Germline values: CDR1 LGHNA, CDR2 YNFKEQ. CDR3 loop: CASSQEGQLNRPQHF. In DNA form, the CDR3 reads TGTGCCAGCAGCCAAGAGGGACAGCTTAATCGGCCCCAGCATTTT.

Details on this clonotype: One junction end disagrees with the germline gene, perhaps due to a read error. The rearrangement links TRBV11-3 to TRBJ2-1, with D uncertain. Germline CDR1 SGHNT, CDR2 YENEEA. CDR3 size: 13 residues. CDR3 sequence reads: CANSRGNDNEQFF. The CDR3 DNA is TGTGCCAACAGCCGCGGTAACGACAATGAGCAGTTCTTC.

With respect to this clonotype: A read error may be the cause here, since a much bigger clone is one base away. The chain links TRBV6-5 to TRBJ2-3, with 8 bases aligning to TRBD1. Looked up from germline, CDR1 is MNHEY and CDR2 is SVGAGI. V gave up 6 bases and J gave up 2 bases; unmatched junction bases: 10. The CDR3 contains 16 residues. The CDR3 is CASRRQGSWYTDTQYF. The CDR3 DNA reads TGTGCCAGCAGACGACAGGGGTCTTGGTACACAGATACGCAGTATTTT.

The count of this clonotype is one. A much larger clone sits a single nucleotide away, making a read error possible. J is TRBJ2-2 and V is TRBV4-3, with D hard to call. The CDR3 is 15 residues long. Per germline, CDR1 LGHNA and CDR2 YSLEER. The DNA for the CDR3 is TGCGACAGCAGCCAAGATGGCGGAATTAGCCGGGAGCTGTTTTTT. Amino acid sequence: CDSSQDGGISRELFF.

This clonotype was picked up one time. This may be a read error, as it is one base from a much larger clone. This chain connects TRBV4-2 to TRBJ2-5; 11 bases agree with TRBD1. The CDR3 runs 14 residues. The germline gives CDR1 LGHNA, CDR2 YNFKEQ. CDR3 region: CASRQGTGGETQYF. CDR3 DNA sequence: TGTGCCAGCAGACAAGGGACAGGGGGAGAGACCCAGTACTTC.

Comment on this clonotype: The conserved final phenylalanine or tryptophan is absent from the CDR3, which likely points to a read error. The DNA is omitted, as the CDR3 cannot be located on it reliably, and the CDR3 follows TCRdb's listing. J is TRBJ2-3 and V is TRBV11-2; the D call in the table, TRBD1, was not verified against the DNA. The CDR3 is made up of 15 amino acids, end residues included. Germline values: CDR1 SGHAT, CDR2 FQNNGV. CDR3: CASSYLTGSTDTQYL.

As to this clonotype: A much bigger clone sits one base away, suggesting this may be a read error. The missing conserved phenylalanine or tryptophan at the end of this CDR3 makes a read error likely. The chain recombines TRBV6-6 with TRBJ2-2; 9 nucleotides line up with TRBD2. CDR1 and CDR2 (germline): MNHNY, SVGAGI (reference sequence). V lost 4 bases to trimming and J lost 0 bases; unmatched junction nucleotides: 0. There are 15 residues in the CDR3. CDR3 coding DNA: TGTGCCAGCAGTTCTAGCGGGGCGAACACCGGGGAGCTGTTTATT. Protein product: CASSSSGANTGELFI.

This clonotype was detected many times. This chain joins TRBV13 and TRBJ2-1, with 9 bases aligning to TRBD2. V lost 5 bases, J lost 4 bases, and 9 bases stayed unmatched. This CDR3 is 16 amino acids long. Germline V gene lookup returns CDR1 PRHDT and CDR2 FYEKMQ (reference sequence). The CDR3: CASSDSGRRIYNEQFF. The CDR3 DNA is TGTGCCAGCAGCGATAGCGGGAGAAGGATTTACAATGAGCAGTTCTTC.

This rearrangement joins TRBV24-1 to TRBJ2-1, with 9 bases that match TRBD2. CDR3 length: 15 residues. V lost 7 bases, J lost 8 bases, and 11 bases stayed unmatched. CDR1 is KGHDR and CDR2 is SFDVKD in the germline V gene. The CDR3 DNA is TGTGCCACCAGCAAGGGGCTAGCGGGAACGGATGAGCAGTTCTTC. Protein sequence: CATSKGLAGTDEQFF.

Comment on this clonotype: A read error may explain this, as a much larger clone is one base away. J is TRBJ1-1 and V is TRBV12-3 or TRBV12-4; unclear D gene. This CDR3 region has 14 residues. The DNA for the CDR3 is TGTGCCAGCAGTTTAGCCGGCAGCCACACTGAACCTTTCTTT. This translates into CASSLAGSHTEPFF.

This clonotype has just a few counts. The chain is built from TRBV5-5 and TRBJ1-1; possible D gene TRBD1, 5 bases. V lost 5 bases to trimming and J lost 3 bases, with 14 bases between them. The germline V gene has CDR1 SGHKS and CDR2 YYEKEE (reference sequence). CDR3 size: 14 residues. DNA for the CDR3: TGTGCCAGCAGGAGGCAGGGAACATACACTGAAGCTTTCTTT. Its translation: CASRRQGTYTEAFF.

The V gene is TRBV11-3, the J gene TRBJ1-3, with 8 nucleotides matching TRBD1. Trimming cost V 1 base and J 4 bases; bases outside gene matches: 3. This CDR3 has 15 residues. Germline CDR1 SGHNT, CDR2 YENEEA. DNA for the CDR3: TGTGCCAGCAGCTTAGGCAGGGGGCCCGGAAACACCATATATTTT. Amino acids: CASSLGRGPGNTIYF.

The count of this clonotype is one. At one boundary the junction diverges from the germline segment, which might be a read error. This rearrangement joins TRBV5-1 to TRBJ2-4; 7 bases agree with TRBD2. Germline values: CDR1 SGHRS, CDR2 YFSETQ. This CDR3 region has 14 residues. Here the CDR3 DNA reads TGCGCCAGCAGCTTGGGACTAGCCAAAAACATTCATTACTTC. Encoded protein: CASSLGLAKNIHYF.